This TCR beta chain was documented in a study of blood T cell repertoires in COVID-19 (dated by TCRdb to between 2020 and 2021). In terms of the full investigation: Samples covering the acute and convalescent phases of COVID-19 were provided by collaborators in the United States, Italy and Spain. The dataset comprised deeply sampled blood TCRbeta repertoires from subjects exposed to, actively infected with, or recovered from COVID-19. The repertoires were released in a freely available public database intended as a resource for research on the immune response to SARS-CoV-2. Nearly every sample came with metadata listing a de-identified subject ID, COVID-19 status, age in years and sex. HLA class I and class II types, where available, came from metadata supplied by the sample provider rather than from assay-based typing. The prospective study material was composed of cDNA or gDNA derived from T cells, B-cell-depleted T cells, or PBMCs. The samples were drawn from the first 160 participants of the ongoing ImmuneRACE study and from some 1,300 subjects provided by 6 global collaborators.

Paper-wide results and their limitations: The quantity of clinical and demographic metadata differed by source and by participant and was supplied without curation.

One collaborating source in Seattle enrolled patients while the patients were actively infected and followed the patients over time throughout the course of disease. Whole blood was collected in K2EDTA tubes by collaborating institutions according to the institutions' own protocols. For TCRbeta analysis, collaborators shipped samples as frozen whole blood, isolated PBMCs, or DNA extracted from either of those sample types. A note on this clone: The specificity of this receptor is unknown. No base qualities exist here, and no much larger clone lies one base off it.

From the cysteine through the phenylalanine, the CDR3 covers 14 amino acids. Only CDR3 DNA is held: 42 bases, read in frame from base 1. The V and J ends are trimmed by 8 bases and 7 bases, leaving 17 bases between them. The CDR1 and CDR2 encoded by the germline V gene (reference sequence) are LNHDA and SQIVND. TCRbeta CDR3 regions were amplified from genomic DNA by means of the immunoSEQ Assay, a bias-controlled multiplex PCR. In the paper's pipeline: Within the assay, amplification of reference gene primers was used to estimate how many nucleated cells each sample contained. Sequence reads were collapsed and filtered to measure the absolute abundance of every unique TCRbeta CDR3 rearrangement. For each sample, productive Simpson clonality was calculated by taking the square root of Simpson's diversity index across productive rearrangements. TCRdb limited this immuneACCESS table to in-frame rearrangements with V and J called. A share of clones is missing; checked studies link under half to unresolved V genes, and the rest is unexplained. V and J calls and clone size are copied from that table; D and trimming were computed from the DNA. This sample is represented by roughly 460,000 clones; 85% to 90% of them were singletons. Jointly, the top ten make up 0.8% to 1% of the sample.

The source is a man younger than 35 with COVID-19, enrolled during active disease. The chain is assembled from TRBV19 and TRBJ2-2, with the D segment identity uncertain. The sequenced sample consisted of peripheral blood. The nucleotides are TGTGCCAGTCTCCCAAACTTGGTTGGCGGGGAGCTGTTTTTT. Its translation is CASLPNLVGGELFF.